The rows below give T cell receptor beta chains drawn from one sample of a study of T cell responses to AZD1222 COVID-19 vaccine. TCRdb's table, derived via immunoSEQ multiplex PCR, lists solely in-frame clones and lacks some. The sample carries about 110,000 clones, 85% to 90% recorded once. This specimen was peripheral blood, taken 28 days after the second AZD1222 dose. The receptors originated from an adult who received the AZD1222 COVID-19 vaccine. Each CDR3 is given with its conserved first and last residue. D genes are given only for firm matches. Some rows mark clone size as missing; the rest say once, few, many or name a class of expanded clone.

cdr3_aa: CAGRGGGITGELFF
cdr3_nt: TGTGCCGGCAGGGGCGGAGGGATAACCGGGGAGCTGTTTTTT
cdr3_length: 14
d_call: NA
j_call: TRBJ2-2
clone_size: NA
v_call: TRBV7-9

cdr3_aa: CASSYRFGELFF
cdr3_nt: TGTGCCAGCAGTTACCGCTTCGGGGAGCTGTTTTTT
cdr3_length: 12
d_call: NA
j_call: TRBJ2-2
clone_size: NA
v_call: TRBV6-2/TRBV6-3

cdr3_aa: CASSYEEGYTF
cdr3_nt: TGTGCCAGCAGCTACGAAGAGGGCTACACCTTC
cdr3_length: 11
d_call: NA
j_call: TRBJ1-2
clone_size: NA
v_call: TRBV5-6

cdr3_aa: CASSGASNTEAFF
cdr3_nt: TGTGCCAGCAGTGGGGCCTCGAACACTGAAGCTTTCTTT
cdr3_length: 13
d_call: NA
j_call: TRBJ1-1
clone_size: once
v_call: TRBV2

cdr3_aa: CASRKGSGVISTDTQYF
cdr3_nt: TGTGCCAGCAGGAAAGGGTCAGGGGTGATCAGCACAGATACGCAGTATTTT
cdr3_length: 17
d_call: NA
j_call: TRBJ2-3
clone_size: NA
v_call: TRBV27

cdr3_aa: CASSFGRGPSGANVLTF
cdr3_nt: TGTGCCAGCAGCTTTGGCCGAGGTCCCTCTGGGGCCAACGTCCTGACTTTC
cdr3_length: 17
d_call: NA
j_call: TRBJ2-6
clone_size: NA
v_call: TRBV5-4

cdr3_aa: CASSATQVSNSPLHF
cdr3_nt: TGTGCCAGCAGCGCCACACAGGTTTCGAATTCACCCCTCCACTTT
cdr3_length: 15
d_call: NA
j_call: TRBJ1-6
clone_size: NA
v_call: TRBV9

cdr3_aa: CATSRDLGAGEKLFF
cdr3_nt: TGTGCCACCAGCAGAGATCTGGGGGCGGGTGAAAAACTGTTTTTT
cdr3_length: 15
d_call: NA
j_call: TRBJ1-4
clone_size: NA
v_call: TRBV15

cdr3_aa: CATSRDRGAGELFF
cdr3_nt: TGTGCCACCAGCAGAGATCGGGGGGCAGGGGAGCTGTTTTTT
cdr3_length: 14
d_call: NA
j_call: TRBJ2-2
clone_size: NA
v_call: TRBV15

cdr3_aa: CASSSFSTGIVTGELFF
cdr3_nt: TGTGCCAGCAGTTCGTTCTCGACAGGAATTGTTACCGGGGAGCTGTTTTTT
cdr3_length: 17
d_call: NA
j_call: TRBJ2-2
clone_size: NA
v_call: TRBV28

cdr3_aa: CASSESGRRWEQFF
cdr3_nt: TGTGCCAGCAGTGAGAGCGGGAGACGTTGGGAGCAGTTCTTC
cdr3_length: 14
d_call: TRBD2
j_call: TRBJ2-1
clone_size: NA
v_call: TRBV6-1

cdr3_aa: CASSPWTGGLETQYF
cdr3_nt: TGTGCCAGCAGTCCCTGGACAGGGGGATTGGAGACCCAGTACTTC
cdr3_length: 15
d_call: TRBD1
j_call: TRBJ2-5
clone_size: once
v_call: TRBV28

cdr3_aa: CASSSQYNEQFF
cdr3_nt: TGTGCCAGCAGCTCCCAGTACAATGAGCAGTTCTTC
cdr3_length: 12
d_call: NA
j_call: TRBJ2-1
clone_size: NA
v_call: TRBV6-5

cdr3_aa: CASSMPGQGTGEQYF
cdr3_nt: TGTGCCAGTAGTATGCCGGGACAGGGAACAGGCGAGCAGTACTTC
cdr3_length: 15
d_call: TRBD1
j_call: TRBJ2-7
clone_size: NA
v_call: TRBV19

cdr3_aa: CASSTSGRVINEQYF
cdr3_nt: TGTGCCAGTAGTACTAGCGGGAGAGTTATCAACGAGCAGTACTTC
cdr3_length: 15
d_call: TRBD2
j_call: TRBJ2-7
clone_size: NA
v_call: TRBV19

cdr3_aa: CASSLRVRGQGDDTQYF
cdr3_nt: TGTGCCAGCAGCTTAAGGGTGAGGGGACAGGGTGATGATACGCAGTATTTT
cdr3_length: 17
d_call: TRBD1
j_call: TRBJ2-3
clone_size: NA
v_call: TRBV7-3

cdr3_aa: CASSLSGTPGYEQYF
cdr3_nt: TGTGCCAGCAGTTTATCCGGGACCCCGGGCTACGAGCAGTACTTC
cdr3_length: 15
d_call: NA
j_call: TRBJ2-7
clone_size: NA
v_call: TRBV27

cdr3_aa: CAAQSNYGYTF
cdr3_nt: TGTGCCGCACAGTCTAACTATGGCTACACCTTC
cdr3_length: 11
d_call: NA
j_call: TRBJ1-2
clone_size: NA
v_call: TRBV28

cdr3_aa: CSVVGGMGRGYEQYF
cdr3_nt: TGCAGCGTTGTGGGGGGAATGGGGCGCGGCTACGAGCAGTACTTC
cdr3_length: 15
d_call: NA
j_call: TRBJ2-7
clone_size: few
v_call: TRBV29-1

cdr3_aa: CASSPGDRTSEQYF
cdr3_nt: TGTGCCAGCAGTCCCGGGGACAGGACCTCCGAGCAGTACTTC
cdr3_length: 14
d_call: TRBD1
j_call: TRBJ2-7
clone_size: NA
v_call: TRBV27

cdr3_aa: CASSVATTGELFF
cdr3_nt: TGTGCCAGCAGCGTAGCGACTACCGGGGAGCTGTTTTTT
cdr3_length: 13
d_call: NA
j_call: TRBJ2-2
clone_size: NA
v_call: TRBV9

cdr3_aa: CASSQDRGLAGSGEQFF
cdr3_nt: TGTGCCAGCAGCCAAGATAGGGGGCTAGCGGGATCCGGTGAGCAGTTCTTC
cdr3_length: 17
d_call: TRBD2
j_call: TRBJ2-1
clone_size: NA
v_call: TRBV14

cdr3_aa: CAISSGGRSYEQYF
cdr3_nt: TGTGCCATCAGTTCAGGGGGCCGATCCTACGAGCAGTACTTC
cdr3_length: 14
d_call: TRBD1
j_call: TRBJ2-7
clone_size: NA
v_call: TRBV10-3

cdr3_aa: CASSPGTALNQPQHF
cdr3_nt: TGTGCCAGCAGCCCGGGGACAGCACTTAATCAGCCCCAGCATTTT
cdr3_length: 15
d_call: TRBD1
j_call: TRBJ1-5
clone_size: NA
v_call: TRBV3-1/TRBV3-2

cdr3_aa: CATRQFQRGNTIYF
cdr3_nt: TGTGCCACAAGACAGTTCCAGAGGGGAAACACCATATATTTT
cdr3_length: 14
d_call: NA
j_call: TRBJ1-3
clone_size: NA
v_call: TRBV30

cdr3_aa: CASSSQGWTEAFF
cdr3_nt: TGTGCCAGCAGCTCACAGGGATGGACTGAAGCTTTCTTT
cdr3_length: 13
d_call: NA
j_call: TRBJ1-1
clone_size: NA
v_call: TRBV27

cdr3_aa: CASSQDRDTEAFF
cdr3_nt: TGCGCCAGCAGCCAGGACAGGGACACTGAAGCTTTCTTT
cdr3_length: 13
d_call: TRBD1
j_call: TRBJ1-1
clone_size: NA
v_call: TRBV5-1